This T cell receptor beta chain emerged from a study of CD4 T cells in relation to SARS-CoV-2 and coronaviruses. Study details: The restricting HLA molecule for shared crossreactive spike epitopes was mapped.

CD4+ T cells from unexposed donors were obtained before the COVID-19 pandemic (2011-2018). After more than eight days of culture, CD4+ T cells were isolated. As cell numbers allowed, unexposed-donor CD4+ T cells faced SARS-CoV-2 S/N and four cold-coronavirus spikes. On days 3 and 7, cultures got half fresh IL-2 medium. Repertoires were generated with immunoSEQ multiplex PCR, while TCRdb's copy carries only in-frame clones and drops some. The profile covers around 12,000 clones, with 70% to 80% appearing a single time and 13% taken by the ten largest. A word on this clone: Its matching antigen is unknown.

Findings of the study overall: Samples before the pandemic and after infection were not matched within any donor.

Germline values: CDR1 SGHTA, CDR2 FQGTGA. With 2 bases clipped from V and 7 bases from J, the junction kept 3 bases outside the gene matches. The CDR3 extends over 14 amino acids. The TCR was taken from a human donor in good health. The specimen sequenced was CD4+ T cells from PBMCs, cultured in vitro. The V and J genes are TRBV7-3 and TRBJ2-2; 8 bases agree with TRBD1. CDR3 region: CASSLQGAIGELFF. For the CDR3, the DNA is TGTGCCAGCAGCTTACAGGGGGCAATCGGGGAGCTGTTTTTT.